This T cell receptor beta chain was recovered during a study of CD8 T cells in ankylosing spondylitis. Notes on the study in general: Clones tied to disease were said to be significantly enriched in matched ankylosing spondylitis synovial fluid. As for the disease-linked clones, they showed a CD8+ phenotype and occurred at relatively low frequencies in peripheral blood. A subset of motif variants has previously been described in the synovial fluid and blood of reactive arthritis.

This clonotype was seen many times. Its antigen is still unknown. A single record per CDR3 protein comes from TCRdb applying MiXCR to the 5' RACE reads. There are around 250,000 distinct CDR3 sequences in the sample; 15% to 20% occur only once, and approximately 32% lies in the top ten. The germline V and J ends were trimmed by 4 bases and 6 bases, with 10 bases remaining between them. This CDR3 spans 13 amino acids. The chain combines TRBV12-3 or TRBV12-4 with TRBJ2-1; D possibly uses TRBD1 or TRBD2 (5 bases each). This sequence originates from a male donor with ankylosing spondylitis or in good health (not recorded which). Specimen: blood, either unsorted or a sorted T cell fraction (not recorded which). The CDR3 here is CASSSPGPNEQFF. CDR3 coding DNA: TGTGCCAGCAGTTCACCGGGGCCCAATGAGCAGTTCTTC.